This T cell receptor beta chain was recorded in a study of human T cells and chemical hapten exposure. Study-wide context: The upper back received 0.01% DPC by patch testing, with results read at 6 days. Alopecia areata, totalis or universalis was found in mostly female patients.

TCRdb reprocessed the RACE reads with MiXCR, giving one entry per CDR3 protein. There are approximately 340,000 distinct CDR3 sequences in the sample; about 7% occur only once, and less than 10% lies in the top ten. There are many counts of this clonotype. What it binds is unknown. Noted time point: patch test 1, 2 weeks after DPC sensitization. The treatment: therapeutic diphenylcyclopropenone sensitization with weekly scalp DPC. Points from the study as a whole: Sensitizing with DPC caused no change in TCRs above 1 in 1000 frequency. Relative to control repertoires, expanded TCRs gave rise to significantly more large CDR3 similarity clusters.

The clonotype originates from a woman aged 18-30 years with alopecia areata. Some clones in this sample may be carry-over from other donors' samples. The sequenced sample was whole blood, obtained in connection with sensitization to the hapten diphenylcyclopropenone (DPC).

The CDR3 is CASRITTGLGGELFF. CDR3 bases: TGTGCCAGCAGAATAACGACAGGGCTCGGCGGGGAGCTGTTTTTT. The chain links TRBV6-5 to TRBJ2-2; 7 bases align to TRBD1. Trimming removed 6 bases from V and 7 bases from J; junction bases left unmatched: 11. The CDR3 totals 15 residues. Germline CDR1 is MNHEY and CDR2 is SVGAGI.